This TCR beta chain was recorded in a study of blood T cell repertoires in COVID-19. Clones were sequenced by immunoSEQ multiplex PCR, and TCRdb holds only the in-frame ones, with some missing. The table shows over 250,000 clones, with around 92% occurring only once. This CDR3 has 16 residues. CDR1 is SQVTM and CDR2 is ANQGSEA in the germline V gene. With 0 bases clipped from V and 0 bases from J, the junction kept 3 bases outside the gene matches. This receptor was obtained from a woman in her sixties who had recovered from COVID-19. The specimen was PBMCs or T cells enriched from blood (not recorded which). This chain links TRBV29-1 with TRBJ2-7; TRBD1 matches at 12 bases. CDR3 loop: CSVEDGGQGASYEQYF. CDR3 bases: TGCAGCGTTGAAGATGGGGGACAGGGGGCCTCCTACGAGCAGTACTTC.